This T cell receptor (beta chain) was profiled in a study of cytomegalovirus exposure and HLA in healthy donors. Study conclusions and caveats: Reportedly, diagnosis of cytomegalovirus status by the classifier showed high specificity and sensitivity.

This clone was picked up a small number of times. Antigen: not known. With 60 Vbeta and 13 Jbeta primers, the PCR was carried out. TCRdb's copy holds only in-frame clones and misses some; the assay was immunoSEQ multiplex PCR. The sample contains over 200,000 clones, around 70% of which appear only once. There are 11 residues in the CDR3. The V end was cut by 5 bases, the J end by 9 bases, with 11 bases between. The germline V gene has CDR1 MNHNY and CDR2 SVGAGI (reference sequence). Sequences were obtained from PBMCs. The chain links TRBV6-6 to TRBJ2-7, with D possibly being TRBD1 (6 bases). The sequence was collected from a man aged 40-50 years in good health and CMV-seropositive. This CDR3 is CASSTTGLQYF. As DNA, the CDR3 is TGTGCCAGCAGTACTACAGGGCTGCAGTACTTC.